This T cell receptor (beta chain) comes out of a study of T cell clones after liver transplantation. The wider study: A pre-transplant mixed lymphocyte reaction with TCRbeta sequencing defined graft-donor-reactive clones followed in post-transplant blood. Graft-donor-reactive sequences were compared with third-party-reactive TCRbeta sequences from pre-transplant mixed lymphocyte reactions.

Sequenced by immunoSEQ multiplex PCR; TCRdb stores in-frame clones only, minus some. The data hold roughly 120,000 clones, with approximately 90% observed a single time. The V gene end was trimmed by 6 bases and the J gene end by 8 bases; junction bases not matched to a gene: 4. This CDR3 contains 14 residues. Germline lookup yields CDR1 MDHEN and CDR2 SYDVKM. Regarding the study as a whole: Conclusions were preliminary, with small, heterogeneous patient groups. Compared with third party-reactive sequences, donor-reactive ones declined more, independent of withdrawal success.

About this clone: Its antigen is currently unknown.

The V call is TRBV28, the J call TRBJ1-4, with 12 bases that match TRBD1. This clonotype originated in a human patient who received a liver transplant. Some T cells may arise from the graft donor. This specimen consisted of CD4+ T cells from blood, obtained 12 months after liver transplant. CDR3 sequence (DNA): TGTGCCAGCAGGGGCGGGACAGGGGGCGAAAAACTGTTTTTT. Translating gives CASRGGTGGEKLFF.